Presented here are 5 T cell receptor beta chains from one specimen sequenced in a study of blood T cell repertoires in COVID-19. TCRdb's copy holds only in-frame clones and misses some; the assay was immunoSEQ multiplex PCR. The sample contains about 220,000 clones, around 85% of which appear only once. The source material was peripheral blood. These receptors were collected from a woman in her 70s with COVID-19, enrolled during active disease.

The chain carries TRBV6-5 and TRBJ1-4; D unclear. CDR3 length: 14 residues. In germline, CDR1 is MNHEY, CDR2 SVGAGI. V lost 9 bases and J 7 bases, leaving 18 bases between the germline ends. The CDR3 sequence is CASDHRVVGEKLFF. CDR3 nucleotide sequence: TGTGCCAGTGACCACCGGGTAGTAGGTGAAAAACTGTTTTTT.

This clone has a handful of counts. J is TRBJ1-3 and V is TRBV29-1; no firm D call. V lost 3 bases to trimming and J lost 0 bases, with 12 bases between them. The CDR3 is made up of 15 amino acids. CDR1 and CDR2 (germline): SQVTM, ANQGSEA. CDR3 residues: CSVDIGGSSGNTIYF. In DNA form, the CDR3 reads TGCAGCGTTGATATCGGCGGGAGCTCTGGAAACACCATATATTTT.

The chain couples TRBV6-1 to TRBJ2-2, with a weak D call TRBD1 (6 bases). V was shortened by 1 base and J by 2 bases, with 8 bases between the two germline ends. This CDR3 is built from 15 residues. Germline values: CDR1 MNHNS, CDR2 SASEGT. CDR3 region: CASSEGGPNTGELFF. Here the CDR3 DNA reads TGTGCCAGCAGTGAAGGGGGGCCAAACACCGGGGAGCTGTTTTTT.

The rearrangement links TRBV13 to TRBJ2-7; D is possibly TRBD1 (5 bases). The CDR3 covers 13 residues. Deletions cut 0 bases from V and 5 bases from J, with 8 bases between. The germline V gene encodes CDR1 PRHDT and CDR2 FYEKMQ (reference sequence). CDR3 DNA: TGTGCCAGCAGCTTAGGCAGGGCGGACGAGCAGTACTTC. Its protein product is CASSLGRADEQYF.

The chain couples TRBV27 to TRBJ1-6; TRBD1 might be the D (5 bases). With 0 bases removed from V and 14 bases from J, the gap between germline ends came to 14 bases. CDR1 and CDR2 from the germline V gene are MNHEY and SMNVEV (reference sequence). The CDR3 length is 14 residues. In DNA, the CDR3 is TGTGCCAGCAGTTTATCCGGGTCGGTCAGGGCCCTCCACTTT. It encodes CASSLSGSVRALHF.